A single sample is the source of the 26 T cell receptor beta chains below, sequenced in a study of CD8 T cells in Susac syndrome. Reverse transcription of roughly 0.5 to 1 ug RNA was performed with random hexamers. Each CDR3 protein is one row after TCRdb ran MiXCR on the immunoSEQ multiplex PCR reads. The repertoire holds hundreds of thousands of distinct CDR3 sequences, with 92% as singletons. Sequenced sample: CD8+ T cells from PBMCs. The receptors were gathered from a human donor with multiple sclerosis.

This rearrangement joins TRBV12-3 or TRBV12-4 to TRBJ2-3; tentatively, D is TRBD1 (6 bases). Trimming left V 5 bases short and J 0 bases short, with 12 bases between. CDR3 length: 15 residues. As DNA, the CDR3 is TGTGCCAGCAGTACCAGGGGTCCAAGCACAGATACGCAGTATTTT. It yields the protein CASSTRGPSTDTQYF.

V gene TRBV5-1 combines with J gene TRBJ2-2; TRBD2 aligns across 12 bases. This CDR3 is built from 19 residues. Germline CDR1 is SGHRS and CDR2 is YFSETQ. J was trimmed by 2 bases and V by 1 base; bases with no gene match: 9. The CDR3: CASSLSLGLAGTNTGELFF. The CDR3 coding sequence is TGCGCCAGCAGCTTGTCGCTAGGACTAGCGGGGACTAACACCGGGGAGCTGTTTTTT.

This rearrangement joins TRBV5-6 to TRBJ1-1; D gene unclear. The CDR3 runs to 13 residues. Trimming removed 0 bases from V and 7 bases from J, with 10 bases in between. Germline V gene data show CDR1 as SGHDT and CDR2 as YYEEEE. CDR3 sequence (DNA): TGTGCCAGCAGCTTGGGGGCTGTGGGTGAAGCTTTCTTT. It translates to CASSLGAVGEAFF.

The chain uses TRBV20-1 and TRBJ1-1; D gene ambiguous. Trimming cost V 3 bases and J 0 bases, with 8 bases left between them. The CDR3 consists of 13 residues. Per the germline V gene, CDR1 is DFQATT and CDR2 is SNEGSKA (reference sequence). The CDR3 nucleotides are TGCAGTGCTAGGGACTCCTTGAACACTGAAGCTTTCTTT. This sequence encodes CSARDSLNTEAFF.

This rearrangement joins TRBV30 to TRBJ1-1; 9 bases agree with TRBD1. The CDR3 contains 16 residues. The V and J ends lost 5 bases and 1 base, in that order; junction bases with no gene match: 11. Germline-derived CDR1 and CDR2 are GTSNPN and SVGIG (reference sequence). In DNA form, the CDR3 reads TGTGCCTGGGGTCACGATCGGACAGGGGCGAACACTGAAGCTTTCTTT. This codes for CAWGHDRTGANTEAFF.

The chain couples TRBV30 to TRBJ1-6, with D perhaps matching TRBD1 (6 bases). V was shortened by 3 bases and J by 10 bases, with 16 bases between the two germline ends. The CDR3 runs to 14 residues. Germline loops: CDR1 GTSNPN, CDR2 SVGIG (reference sequence). This chain's CDR3 is CAWSGQWLGSPLHF. The CDR3 bases are TGTGCCTGGAGCGGACAGTGGTTGGGGTCACCCCTCCACTTT.

This clonotype was recorded once. The chain combines TRBV15 with TRBJ1-2; 7 positions match TRBD1. Germline assignment: CDR1 LNHNV and CDR2 YYDKDF (reference sequence). The V and J ends lost 4 bases and 7 bases, in that order; junction bases with no gene match: 9. The CDR3 covers 14 residues. CDR3 loop: CATSISGTAIGYTF. In DNA, the CDR3 is TGTGCCACCAGCATCTCCGGGACAGCTATTGGCTACACCTTC.

The genes are TRBV20-1 and TRBJ2-1, with 8 bases identical to TRBD2. Germline V gene sequence: CDR1 DFQATT, CDR2 SNEGSKA (reference sequence). V gave up 4 bases and J gave up 0 bases; unmatched junction bases: 5. The CDR3 sequence is 15 residues long. CDR3 coding DNA: TGCAGTGCTACCGGCGGGGGGAGCTCCTACAATGAGCAGTTCTTC. Translating it yields CSATGGGSSYNEQFF.

The rearrangement links TRBV11-2 to TRBJ2-3, with D tentatively TRBD1 or TRBD2 (6 bases each). Trimming cost V 1 base and J 12 bases, with 11 bases left between them. The CDR3 sequence is 12 residues long. The germline gives CDR1 SGHAT, CDR2 FQNNGV. The CDR3 DNA sequence: TGTGCCAGCAGCTTAGGGGGGGCTGTACAGTATTTT. Translated, it gives CASSLGGAVQYF. The full variable domain, with the rest looked up from reference TRBV11-2 and TRBJ2-3, is EAGVAQSPRYKIIEKRQSVAFWCNPISGHATLYWYQQILGQGPKLLIQFQNNGVVDDSQLPKDRFSAERLKGVDSTLKIQPAKLEDSAVYLCASSLGGAVQYFGPGTRLTVL.

This clonotype has a single count. The genes are TRBV2 and TRBJ1-2, with a possible D match to TRBD1 (6 bases). This CDR3 spans 12 amino acids. Germline CDR1 SNHLY, CDR2 FYNNEI. With 4 bases removed from V and 4 bases from J, the gap between germline ends came to 7 bases. CDR3 amino acids: CASSADSYGYTF. The DNA of the CDR3 is TGTGCCAGCAGTGCGGACAGCTATGGCTACACCTTC.

This chain links TRBV4-3 with TRBJ2-7; 8 nucleotides agree with TRBD1. V trimming: 4 bases; J trimming: 0 bases; junction bases outside the gene matches: 2. CDR3 size: 14 residues. Germline V lookup: CDR1 LGHNA, CDR2 YSLEER. The CDR3 spells CASSLDRVSYEQYF. The CDR3 nucleotides read TGCGCCAGCAGCCTGGACAGGGTCTCCTACGAGCAGTACTTC.

The rearrangement uses TRBV3-1 and TRBJ2-1, with 9 bases lining up with TRBD1. The CDR3 is 17 amino acids. The V gene end was trimmed by 6 bases and the J gene end by 4 bases; junction bases not matched to a gene: 13. Germline V gives CDR1 LGHDT, CDR2 YNNKEL (reference sequence). CDR3 nucleotides: TGTGCCAGCAGGGGACAGGGCCTAGCGGTAGGTTACAATGAGCAGTTCTTC. It encodes CASRGQGLAVGYNEQFF.

V and J are TRBV7-9 and TRBJ2-2; 9 nucleotides line up with TRBD1. After removal of 9 bases from V and 1 base from J, the junction contained 3 bases not matched to a gene. Germline values: CDR1 SEHNR, CDR2 FQNEAQ (reference sequence). The CDR3 is made up of 14 amino acids. CDR3 sequence reads: CASRDRENTGELFF. The DNA of the CDR3 is TGTGCCAGTCGGGACAGGGAGAACACCGGGGAGCTGTTTTTT. Full variable domain (remainder filled in from reference TRBV7-9 and TRBJ2-2): DTGVSQNPRHKITKRGQNVTFRCDPISEHNRLYWYRQTLGQGPEFLTYFQNEAQLEKSRLLSDRFSAERPKGSFSTLEIQRTEQGDSAMYLCASRDRENTGELFFGEGSRLTVL.

The rearrangement uses TRBV12-3 or TRBV12-4 and TRBJ2-1; D perhaps matches TRBD2 (6 bases). Trimming left V 3 bases short and J 7 bases short, with 16 bases between. CDR3 size: 15 residues. CDR3 protein: CASSLTGGVGNEQFF. CDR3 sequence (DNA): TGTGCCAGCAGTTTGACCGGGGGAGTGGGTAATGAGCAGTTCTTC.

The chain recombines TRBV7-8 with TRBJ2-5; D is possibly TRBD2 (5 bases). This CDR3 comprises 15 residues. Trimming pared 5 bases from V and 1 base from J, leaving 14 bases between. Germline V lookup: CDR1 SGHVS, CDR2 FQNEAQ. For the CDR3, the DNA is TGTGCCAGCAGCGAGCCTCCGGGGAGCCAAGAGACCCAGTACTTC. It codes for CASSEPPGSQETQYF.

J is TRBJ2-5 and V is TRBV7-9; 13 bases agree with TRBD2. The CDR3 sequence is 17 residues long. Trimming at V came to 5 bases and at J to 4 bases, leaving 10 bases not matched to a gene. The germline gives CDR1 SEHNR, CDR2 FQNEAQ (reference sequence). CDR3 DNA: TGTGCCAGCAGCCCATTCCCAAGGACTAGCGGGAGAGAGACCCAGTACTTC. As protein: CASSPFPRTSGRETQYF.

V is TRBV7-9 and J is TRBJ1-1; tentatively, D is TRBD1 (5 bases). V shed 2 bases and J shed 6 bases, with 10 bases lying between them. This CDR3 has 13 amino acids. In germline, CDR1 is SEHNR, CDR2 FQNEAQ (reference sequence). This CDR3 is CASSLLGGPEAFF. The CDR3 coding sequence is TGTGCCAGCAGCTTACTCGGGGGACCTGAAGCTTTCTTT.

The V gene is TRBV5-1, the J gene TRBJ2-7; unclear D gene. Trimming left V 3 bases short and J 5 bases short, with 9 bases between. The CDR3 loop spans 12 amino acids. Per the germline V gene, CDR1 is SGHRS and CDR2 is YFSETQ. The CDR3 protein is CASSSPANEQYF. In nucleotides, the CDR3 is TGCGCCAGCAGCTCCCCGGCTAACGAGCAGTACTTC.

This chain joins TRBV9 and TRBJ1-2; perhaps TRBD1 as D (6 bases). V lost 4 bases and J 1 base, leaving 14 bases between the germline ends. The V gene's germline CDR1 is SGDLS and CDR2 YYNGEE. The CDR3 is 15 residues long. The CDR3 loop reads CASSPAGAVNYGYTF. CDR3 coding DNA: TGTGCCAGCAGCCCTGCGGGGGCCGTTAACTATGGCTACACCTTC.

This clonotype appeared a single time. The chain joins TRBV4-2 to TRBJ2-7, with D possibly TRBD1 on 6 matching bases. Trimming stripped 4 bases from V and 6 bases from J, with 19 bases between. CDR1 is LGHNA and CDR2 is YNFKEQ in the germline V gene. The CDR3 contains 15 residues. CDR3 residues: CASSLAGQGSSEQYF. In DNA form, the CDR3 reads TGTGCCAGCAGCCTCGCGGGCCAGGGGTCGAGCGAGCAGTACTTC.

The genes are TRBV12-3 or TRBV12-4 and TRBJ2-5, with D possibly TRBD1 on 5 matching bases. Trimming took 5 bases from V and 0 from J, leaving 10 bases between them. The CDR3 is 14 amino acids. The chain's CDR3 is CASSVTVYQETQYF. The CDR3 DNA follows: TGTGCCAGCAGTGTGACAGTGTACCAAGAGACCCAGTACTTC.

This chain joins TRBV27 and TRBJ2-3; 7 bases are shared with TRBD1. CDR3 length: 17 amino acids. Germline V gene lookup returns CDR1 MNHEY and CDR2 SMNVEV (reference sequence). With 0 bases clipped from V and 2 bases from J, the junction kept 8 bases outside the gene matches. The CDR3 is CASSLSIGTATTDTQYF. The CDR3 region has the DNA TGTGCCAGCAGTTTATCCATTGGGACAGCCACCACAGATACGCAGTATTTT.

The rearrangement links TRBV5-1 to TRBJ2-7; tentative D call: TRBD1 (6 bases). The CDR3 loop spans 14 amino acids. Germline values: CDR1 SGHRS, CDR2 YFSETQ. Deletions cut 2 bases from V and 2 bases from J, with 11 bases between. The CDR3 DNA is TGCGCCAGCAGCTTTTCTGACAGGACCTACGAGCAGTACTTC. Translated, it gives CASSFSDRTYEQYF.

This chain joins TRBV2 and TRBJ2-7; D is uncertain. The V gene lost 1 base and the J gene lost 0 bases, with 10 bases spanning the gap. Germline loops: CDR1 SNHLY, CDR2 FYNNEI. The CDR3 is made up of 15 amino acids. The CDR3 nucleotides are TGTGCCAGCAGTGAAGGTCCCCCCAGCTCCTACGAGCAGTACTTC. The encoded protein is CASSEGPPSSYEQYF.

CDR3 protein: CASILALGLAPSTDTQYF. As DNA, the CDR3 is TGTGCCAGCATCCTGGCGTTGGGCCTAGCGCCTAGCACAGATACGCAGTATTTT. The chain has TRBV12-3 or TRBV12-4 and TRBJ2-3, with D maybe TRBD2 (6 bases). CDR3 length: 18 residues. The V and J ends lost 7 bases and 0 bases respectively, with 23 bases between them.

The V and J genes are TRBV29-1 and TRBJ2-1; D may match TRBD1 or TRBD2 (5 bases each). This CDR3 region has 14 residues. V shed 4 bases and J shed 0 bases, with 10 bases lying between them. CDR1 and CDR2 from the germline V gene are SQVTM and ANQGSEA. The CDR3 region has the DNA TGCAGCGTTGTCAGGGAGAGCTCCTACAATGAGCAGTTCTTC. Its translation: CSVVRESSYNEQFF.